Listed here is a single TCR beta chain. The PCR contained 60 Vbeta and 13 Jbeta primers. Profiled with immunoSEQ multiplex PCR; TCRdb holds only in-frame clones, not every one. The sample lists 110,000 to 150,000 clones; 60% to 85% were seen once. The data derive from a study of cytomegalovirus exposure and HLA in healthy donors. Germline CDR1 is SGHTA and CDR2 is FQGNSA. V gave up 4 bases and J gave up 8 bases, with 14 bases separating them. The CDR3 length is 13 residues. This TCR derives from a young man in good health and CMV-seronegative. The sequenced sample was PBMCs. The J gene is TRBJ1-1, the V gene TRBV7-2; TRBD1 is a possible D gene (5 bases). CDR3 coding DNA: TGTGCCAGCAGCTCAATAAGACAGTGCGAAGCTTTCTTT. This gives the protein CASSSIRQCEAFF.